This T cell receptor beta chain was found in a study of type 1 regulatory T cells. Across the study: T-allo10 is an in vitro-generated, Tr1-enriched CD4 T cell product specific for alloantigen.

As concerns this clonotype: What it binds is not known.

TCRdb reprocessed the reads via MiXCR and lists one record per CDR3 protein. Of 60,000 to 70,000 distinct CDR3 sequences listed, roughly 49% are singletons. Study-level findings and limits: Compared with non-Tr1 cells, Tr1 cells showed a narrower TCR repertoire.

Deletions cut 8 bases from V and 0 bases from J, with 17 bases between. Looked up from germline, CDR1 is SNHLY and CDR2 is FYNNEI. The CDR3 contains 15 residues. Material: cultured non-Tr1 T cells, either the whole culture or a sorted T cell fraction (not recorded which). This sequence joins TRBV2 and TRBJ2-7; weak D call: TRBD1 (6 bases). The clonotype originates from a human donor in good health. DNA of the CDR3: TGTGCCAGCTCAGGTGTCCGACAGGCCTCCTACGAGCAGTACTTC. Amino acid sequence: CASSGVRQASYEQYF.